This TCR beta chain was captured by sequencing in a study of Graves' ophthalmopathy and Graves' hyperthyroidism. Study-wide findings and caveats: With roughly 65% sensitivity and about 78% specificity, the model predicted ophthalmopathy progression. For separating ophthalmopathy from stable hyperthyroidism, a 13-signature model gave 85% to 90% sensitivity and roughly 79% specificity.

This clonotype showed up many times. The antigen is unknown. RNA served as the template for amplifying TCR beta CDR3 regions. HTBI-primed RT-PCR formed the first round, and a multiplex PCR formed the second. TCRdb passed the multiplex PCR reads through MiXCR, listing each CDR3 protein once. The table includes approximately 210,000 distinct CDR3 sequences, around 28% detected once. The CDR3 is made up of 17 amino acids. Between the trimmed V and J ends, which lost 0 bases and 2 bases, there was a span of 14 bases. CDR1 and CDR2 (germline): MNHEY, SVGEGT. Sequencing was performed on peripheral blood. The sequence derives from a man aged 50-59 years with Graves' ophthalmopathy. The chain recombines TRBV6-2 or TRBV6-3 with TRBJ2-1; D gene ambiguous. This chain's CDR3 is CASSYSPLPYPYNEQFF. CDR3 bases: TGTGCCAGCAGTTACTCACCCCTCCCCTACCCCTACAATGAGCAGTTCTTC.